Below, 14 T cell receptor beta chains from the same sample are listed, as sequenced in a study of Graves' ophthalmopathy and Graves' hyperthyroidism. Researchers took RNA transcripts and amplified TCR beta CDR3 regions from them. The library came from an HTBI-primed first-round RT-PCR and a second-round multiplex PCR. TCRdb reprocessed the multiplex PCR reads via MiXCR and lists one record per CDR3 protein. The sample holds approximately 700,000 distinct CDR3 sequences, about two fifths seen once. The sequenced sample was peripheral blood. All receptors derive from an adult man with Graves' ophthalmopathy.

The chain uses TRBV19 and TRBJ1-3; TRBD1 matches 8 bases. V lost 7 bases and J lost 1; bases outside the gene matches: 6. The CDR3 covers 15 residues. CDR1 and CDR2 (germline): LNHDA, SQIVND (reference sequence). This chain's CDR3 is CASTPTGESGNTIYF. The CDR3 coding sequence is TGTGCCAGTACCCCGACAGGGGAATCTGGAAACACCATATATTTT.

This clonotype was observed a handful of times. The chain carries TRBV27 and TRBJ2-7; 8 bases fit TRBD1. Unmatched junction bases numbered 13, after V lost 7 bases and J lost 5 bases. Germline V gives CDR1 MNHEY, CDR2 SMNVEV (reference sequence). The CDR3 extends over 15 amino acids. In nucleotides, the CDR3 is TGTGCCAGCAATCCAGTTGGACAGGGAAAGAACGAGCAGTACTTC. This gives the protein CASNPVGQGKNEQYF.

V is TRBV29-1 and J is TRBJ1-4; 11 bases fit TRBD1. Germline V gives CDR1 SQVTM, CDR2 ANQGSEA. This CDR3 comprises 14 residues. The V gene end was trimmed by 0 bases and the J gene end by 10 bases; junction bases not matched to a gene: 4. The CDR3 protein is CSVEDRDRGGKLFF. CDR3 sequence (DNA): TGCAGCGTTGAAGACCGGGACAGGGGGGGAAAACTGTTTTTT. The whole variable domain, remainder taken from reference TRBV29-1 and TRBJ1-4, is SAVISQKPSRDICQRGTSLTIQCQVDSQVTMMFWYRQQPGQSLTLIATANQGSEATYESGFVIDKFPISRPNLTFSTLTVSNMSPEDSSIYLCSVEDRDRGGKLFFGSGTQLSVL.

In its sample, this clonotype was seen once. Since a much larger clone is just one base distant, this may be a read error. The V gene is TRBV12-3 or TRBV12-4, the J gene TRBJ1-1; D is undetermined. The CDR3 spans 13 residues. V shed 10 bases and J shed 0 bases, with 12 bases lying between them. The CDR3 sequence: CAIEQLMNTEAFF. The CDR3 DNA reads TGTGCCATAGAACAGCTTATGAACACTGAAGCTTTCTTT.

In the case of this clonotype: A read error may explain this, as a much larger clone is one base away. The rearrangement uses TRBV7-9 and TRBJ2-5; 11 nucleotides agree with TRBD2. Trimming took 7 bases from V and 6 from J; bases not matched to a gene: 13. Germline V gives CDR1 SEHNR, CDR2 FQNEAQ (reference sequence). The CDR3 spans 16 residues. CDR3 nucleotides: TGTGCCAGCAACTCAGATCTAGCGGGGGGAGGACAGACCCAGTACTTC. The encoded protein is CASNSDLAGGGQTQYF. The full variable domain, in which reference TRBV7-9 and TRBJ2-5 provide the parts outside the CDR3, is DTGVSQNPRHKITKRGQNVTFRCDPISEHNRLYWYRQTLGQGPEFLTYFQNEAQLEKSRLLSDRFSAERPKGSFSTLEIQRTEQGDSAMYLCASNSDLAGGGQTQYFGPGTRLLVL.

Ten or more counts support this clonotype. V gene TRBV2 combines with J gene TRBJ1-6; D is unclear. With 6 bases removed from V and 9 bases from J, the gap between germline ends came to 12 bases. CDR1 SNHLY and CDR2 FYNNEI come from the germline V gene. The CDR3 runs to 13 residues. CDR3: CASSPRLGSPLHF. The CDR3 bases are TGTGCCAGCAGCCCCCGTCTGGGTTCACCCCTCCACTTT.

The chain carries TRBV25-1 and TRBJ1-3; D gene ambiguous. V was pared by 6 bases and J by 4 bases, with 22 bases between. The CDR3 runs 17 residues. CDR1 MGHDK and CDR2 SYGVNS come from the germline V gene. The CDR3 DNA is TGTGCCAGCAGAACACATCCCGGACCGACCTTGGGAAACACCATATATTTT. It is translated as CASRTHPGPTLGNTIYF.

In its sample, this clonotype was seen many times. The chain has TRBV7-9 and TRBJ1-4; D is perhaps TRBD1 (5 bases). Trimming took 5 bases from V and 4 from J, leaving 14 bases between them. The CDR3 covers 15 residues. In germline, CDR1 is SEHNR, CDR2 FQNEAQ (reference sequence). The CDR3: CASSHATGLNEKLFF. The CDR3 DNA sequence: TGTGCCAGCAGCCATGCGACGGGACTTAATGAAAAACTGTTTTTT.

About this clonotype itself: This may be a read error: a much more frequent sequence differs by one nucleotide. V gene TRBV12-3 or TRBV12-4 combines with J gene TRBJ1-3; tentative D call: TRBD1 (6 bases). With 5 bases removed from V and 2 bases from J, the gap between germline ends came to 13 bases. CDR3 size: 15 residues. The CDR3: CASSLVGTPGNTIYF. The CDR3 DNA reads TGTGCCAGCAGTCTGGTCGGGACACCTGGAAACACCATATATTTT.

The table lists this clonotype with many counts. The chain is built from TRBV7-9 and TRBJ1-2; 7 bases line up with TRBD1. This CDR3 is built from 12 residues. V lost 5 bases to trimming and J lost 5 bases; unmatched junction nucleotides: 2. From germline, CDR1 is SEHNR and CDR2 FQNEAQ (reference sequence). This CDR3 is CASSAGQYGYTF. The CDR3 DNA reads TGTGCCAGCAGCGCGGGACAGTATGGCTACACCTTC.

The table lists this clonotype with many counts. The chain joins TRBV5-8 to TRBJ1-2, with 7 bases fitting TRBD1. The CDR3 has 14 residues. Germline CDR1 is SGHTS and CDR2 is YDEGEE. The V segment lost 4 bases and the J segment 0 bases; nucleotides outside the gene matches: 3. CDR3 residues: CASSQGQTNYGYTF. In nucleotides, the CDR3 is TGTGCCAGCAGCCAGGGACAGACTAACTATGGCTACACCTTC.

The rearrangement links TRBV29-1 to TRBJ2-1; tentatively, D is TRBD2 (6 bases). V was trimmed by 4 bases and J by 15 bases, leaving 16 bases between them. Germline CDR1 is SQVTM and CDR2 is ANQGSEA. CDR3 size: 11 residues. In DNA, the CDR3 is TGCAGCGTTGTTAGAGCGGGCGGGTGGTTCTTC. It encodes CSVVRAGGWFF.

The chain uses TRBV4-1 and TRBJ1-1; no reliable D call. Deletions cut 0 bases from V and 4 bases from J, with 12 bases between. The CDR3 has 15 amino acids. The germline gives CDR1 MGHRA, CDR2 YSYEKL. The CDR3 DNA follows: TGCGCCAGCAGCCAAGAGGTGGGGTGGAGCACTGAAGCTTTCTTT. Residues: CASSQEVGWSTEAFF.

The chain uses TRBV5-1 and TRBJ1-4, with D possibly TRBD1 on 5 matching bases. Between the trimmed V and J ends, which lost 4 bases and 8 bases, there was a span of 18 bases. CDR3 length: 15 amino acids. Germline values: CDR1 SGHRS, CDR2 YFSETQ. The CDR3 sequence is CASSPGGGSEEKLFF. The CDR3 DNA follows: TGCGCCAGCAGCCCCGGCGGGGGATCTGAGGAAAAACTGTTTTTT.